The subject of this entry is one T cell receptor (beta chain). This CDR3 is also generated by other DNA sequences in the sample. This specimen comes from a study of shared clonotypes between healthy human individuals. Study background: Three CD4 naive, three CD4 memory, two CD8 naive and one CD8 memory plate were used per donor.

Clones were read by immunoSEQ multiplex PCR, and TCRdb kept only the in-frame ones, dropping some. The sample holds approximately 2,000,000 clones; 85% to 95% are singletons and the top ten take roughly 0.34%. Participating donors were healthy, HIV-negative adults free of recent acute infections or vaccinations. Subsets obtained from CD4+ cells comprised CD45RA+ naive and CD45RA-negative memory cells. Material: naive CD4+ T cells from PBMCs. The subset here: CD45RA+ positively selected. This TCR came from a man between 18 and 29 years old in good health. Some clones in this sample may be carry-over from other donors' samples.

CDR3 sequence reads: CASSGRIQETQYF. As DNA, the CDR3 is TGTGCCAGCAGTGGTCGGATACAAGAGACCCAGTACTTC. The gene calls are TRBV2 and TRBJ2-5, with unresolved D. This CDR3 is 13 amino acids long. Germline V gene data show CDR1 as SNHLY and CDR2 as FYNNEI. V was shortened by 4 bases and J by 2 bases, with 8 bases between the two germline ends.